The 13 T cell receptor beta chains reported below all come from one sample, sequenced in a study of CD8 T cells in Susac syndrome. Reverse transcription of about 0.5 to 1 ug RNA was carried out with random hexamers. Each CDR3 protein gets one entry after TCRdb re-called the immunoSEQ multiplex PCR reads with MiXCR. The sample gives approximately 230,000 distinct CDR3 sequences, around 95% of which show up once; around 0.072% is in the top ten. Sequenced sample: CD4+ T cells from PBMCs. These receptors were obtained from a human donor with multiple sclerosis.

This chain links TRBV20-1 with TRBJ1-5; maybe TRBD1 (6 bases). Trimming removed 5 bases from V and 2 bases from J, with 10 bases in between. CDR1 is DFQATT, CDR2 SNEGSKA, per germline (reference sequence). This CDR3 has 13 residues. The CDR3 loop reads CSAFSGGNQPQHF. In DNA form, the CDR3 reads TGCAGTGCTTTCTCAGGGGGCAATCAGCCCCAGCATTTT.

The gene calls are TRBV24-1 and TRBJ2-5; D perhaps matches TRBD1 (6 bases). Germline V gives CDR1 KGHDR, CDR2 SFDVKD. The CDR3 is 15 amino acids. Between the trimmed V and J ends, which lost 5 bases and 3 bases, there was a span of 15 bases. CDR3 loop: CATSVRDTRKETQYF. The CDR3 DNA reads TGTGCCACCAGTGTTCGGGACACCCGAAAAGAGACCCAGTACTTC.

V and J are TRBV5-4 and TRBJ2-1; TRBD1 matches 7 bases. Germline lookup yields CDR1 SGHNT and CDR2 YYREEE (reference sequence). The CDR3 runs to 15 residues. With V trimmed by 4 bases and J by 1 base, 5 bases remained unmatched. DNA for the CDR3: TGTGCCAGCAGCCCTGAGACAGGGTCCTACAATGAGCAGTTCTTC. Its translation: CASSPETGSYNEQFF.

The V call is TRBV10-3, the J call TRBJ2-2; D gene unclear. The germline gives CDR1 ENHRY, CDR2 SYGVKD. Trimming pared 2 bases from V and 1 base from J, leaving 2 bases between. This CDR3 has 13 residues. In DNA form, the CDR3 reads TGTGCCATCAGTGAGAGGAACACCGGGGAGCTGTTTTTT. The encoded protein is CAISERNTGELFF.

The gene calls are TRBV7-9 and TRBJ2-5; D may be TRBD1 (6 bases). Germline V gene data show CDR1 as SEHNR and CDR2 as FQNEAQ (reference sequence). This CDR3 is 13 amino acids long. V dropped 5 bases and J dropped 4 bases, with 11 bases sitting between them. The DNA for the CDR3 is TGTGCCAGCAGCGCCGTAGGGGGAGAGACCCAGTACTTC. Its translation is CASSAVGGETQYF.

The chain carries TRBV18 and TRBJ2-7; the D call may be TRBD1 or TRBD2 (5 bases each). V lost 4 bases, J lost 4 bases, and 11 bases lay in between. The length of the CDR3 is 13 residues. The germline gives CDR1 KGHSH, CDR2 LQKENI. CDR3 sequence: CASSRSEGYEQYF. CDR3 nucleotides: TGTGCCAGCTCACGCAGTGAGGGGTACGAGCAGTACTTC.

The chain recombines TRBV10-2 with TRBJ1-1; 9 bases are a match to TRBD1. The CDR3 runs 15 residues. Germline-derived CDR1 and CDR2 are WSHSY and SAAADI. V dropped 2 bases and J dropped 4; count of bases not matched to a gene: 5. Written as DNA, the CDR3 is TGCGCCAGCAGTGAGACAGGGGGCGAGGGCACTGAAGCTTTCTTT. This sequence encodes CASSETGGEGTEAFF.

This clonotype appeared once. The chain combines TRBV23-1 with TRBJ2-7, with D perhaps matching TRBD1 (5 bases). TRBV23-1 is labeled an ORF, and its function is uncertain. This CDR3 spans 14 amino acids. The DNA of the CDR3 is TGCGCCGGCAGTCAAGTCACAGGCGTCCACGAGCAGTACGTC. Its translation: CAGSQVTGVHEQYV.

The chain uses TRBV29-1 and TRBJ1-5, with a tentative D call TRBD1 (6 bases). CDR3 length: 13 amino acids. Germline V gene data show CDR1 as SQVTM and CDR2 as ANQGSEA. V was clipped by 5 bases and J by 6 bases, with 14 bases between them. CDR3 residues: CSVWGGGAQPQHF. As DNA, the CDR3 is TGCAGCGTTTGGGGTGGGGGGGCTCAGCCCCAGCATTTT.

This chain uses TRBV18 with TRBJ2-1; D is uncertain. The CDR3 is 15 residues long. Germline assignment: CDR1 KGHSH and CDR2 LQKENI. Trimming took 2 bases from V and 2 from J, leaving 10 bases between them. As DNA, the CDR3 is TGTGCCAGCTCACCATACGGTCGGGCCTACAATGAGCAGTTCTTC. Protein: CASSPYGRAYNEQFF.

The gene calls are TRBV24-1 and TRBJ1-1; 10 positions match TRBD1. Germline V gene data show CDR1 as KGHDR and CDR2 as SFDVKD. CDR3 length: 14 amino acids. J gave up 4 bases and V 5 bases, and 3 bases lay outside the gene matches. The CDR3 sequence is CATSGGDRGTEAFF. The CDR3 DNA sequence: TGTGCCACCAGTGGGGGGGACAGGGGCACTGAAGCTTTCTTT.

The genes are TRBV6-2 or TRBV6-3 and TRBJ2-1, with D tentatively TRBD1 (7 bases). Germline CDR1 and CDR2: MNHEY and SVGEGT. The CDR3 is 15 residues long. The ends were cut back, 4 bases at V and 10 bases at J, with 20 bases in the middle. The CDR3 region is CASSFQGGLVEEQFF. CDR3 nucleotides: TGTGCCAGCAGTTTCCAGGGGGGACTGGTGGAGGAGCAGTTCTTC.

This clonotype has a single count. The gene calls are TRBV7-3 and TRBJ2-3; TRBD2 aligns across 10 bases. This CDR3 has 14 residues. Looked up from germline, CDR1 is SGHTA and CDR2 is FQGTGA. J gave up 5 bases and V 1 base, and 0 bases lay outside the gene matches. Here the CDR3 reads CASSLRLAGDTQYF. CDR3 nucleotides: TGTGCCAGCAGCTTAAGACTAGCGGGAGATACGCAGTATTTT.